The clone carrying this TCR beta chain was counted a single time. It was with 60 Vbeta and 13 Jbeta primers that the PCR ran. Here immunoSEQ multiplex PCR was the method, and the copy in TCRdb shows in-frame clones only, minus some. This sample carries more than 110,000 clones, approximately 70% of them seen once, and the ten largest clones take around 1.6%. This specimen belongs to a study of cytomegalovirus exposure and HLA in healthy donors. V was cut by 7 bases and J by 10 bases, with 19 bases left in between. Looked up from germline, CDR1 is SQVTM and CDR2 is ANQGSEA. The length of the CDR3 is 13 residues.

Sequenced input: PBMCs. The rearrangement joins TRBV29-1 to TRBJ2-2; D possibly corresponds to TRBD1 (5 bases). The sequence was collected from a woman aged 30 to 39 in good health and CMV-seronegative. CDR3 sequence reads: CSATPGQGQELFF. The CDR3 DNA sequence: TGCAGCGCGACGCCAGGGCAGGGCCAGGAGCTGTTTTTT.